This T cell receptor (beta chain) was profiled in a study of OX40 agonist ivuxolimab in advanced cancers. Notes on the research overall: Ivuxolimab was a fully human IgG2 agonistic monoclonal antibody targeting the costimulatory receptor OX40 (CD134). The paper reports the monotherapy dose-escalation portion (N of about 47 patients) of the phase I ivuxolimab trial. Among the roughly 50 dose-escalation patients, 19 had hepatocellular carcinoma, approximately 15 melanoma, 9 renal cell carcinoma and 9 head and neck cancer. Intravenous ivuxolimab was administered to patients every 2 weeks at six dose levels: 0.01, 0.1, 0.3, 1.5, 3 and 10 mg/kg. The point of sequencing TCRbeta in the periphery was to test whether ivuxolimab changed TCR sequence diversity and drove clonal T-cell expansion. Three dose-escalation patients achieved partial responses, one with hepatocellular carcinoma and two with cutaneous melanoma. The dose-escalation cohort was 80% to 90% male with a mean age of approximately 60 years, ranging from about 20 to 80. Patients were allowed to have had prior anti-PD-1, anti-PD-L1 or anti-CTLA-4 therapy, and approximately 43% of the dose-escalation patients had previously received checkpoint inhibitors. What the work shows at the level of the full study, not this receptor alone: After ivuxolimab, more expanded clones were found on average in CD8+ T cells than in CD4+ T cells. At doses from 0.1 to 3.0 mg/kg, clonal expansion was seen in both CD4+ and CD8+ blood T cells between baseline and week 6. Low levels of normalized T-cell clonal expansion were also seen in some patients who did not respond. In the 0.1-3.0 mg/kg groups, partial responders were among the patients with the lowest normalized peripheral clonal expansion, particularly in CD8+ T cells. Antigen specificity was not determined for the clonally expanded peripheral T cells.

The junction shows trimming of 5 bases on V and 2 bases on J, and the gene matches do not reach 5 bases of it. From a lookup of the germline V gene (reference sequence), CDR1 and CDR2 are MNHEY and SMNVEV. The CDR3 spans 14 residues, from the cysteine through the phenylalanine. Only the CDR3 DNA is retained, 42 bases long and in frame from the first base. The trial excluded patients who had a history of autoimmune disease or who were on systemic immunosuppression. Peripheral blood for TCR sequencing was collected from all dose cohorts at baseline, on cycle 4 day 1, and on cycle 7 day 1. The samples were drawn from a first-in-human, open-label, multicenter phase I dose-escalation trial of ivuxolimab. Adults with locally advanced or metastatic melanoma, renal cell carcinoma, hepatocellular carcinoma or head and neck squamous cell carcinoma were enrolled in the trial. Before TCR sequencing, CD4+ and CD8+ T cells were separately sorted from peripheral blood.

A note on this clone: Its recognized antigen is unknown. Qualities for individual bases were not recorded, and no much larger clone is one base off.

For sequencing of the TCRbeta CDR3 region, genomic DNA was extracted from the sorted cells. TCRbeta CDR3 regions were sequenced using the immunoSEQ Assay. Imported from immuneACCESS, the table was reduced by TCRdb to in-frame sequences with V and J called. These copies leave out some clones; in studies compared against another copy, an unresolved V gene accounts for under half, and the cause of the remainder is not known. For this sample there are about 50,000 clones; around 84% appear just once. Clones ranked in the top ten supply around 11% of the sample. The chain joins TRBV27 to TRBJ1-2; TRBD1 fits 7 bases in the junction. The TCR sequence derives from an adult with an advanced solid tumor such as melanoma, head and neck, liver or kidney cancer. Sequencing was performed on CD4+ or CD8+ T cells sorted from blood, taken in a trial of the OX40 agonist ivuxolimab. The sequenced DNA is TGTGCCAGCAGTCACCTGGGACAGAACTATGGCTACACCTTC. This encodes CASSHLGQNYGYTF.